Each of the 27 T cell receptor beta chains below was sequenced from the same sample in a study of post-analysis software for immune sequencing data. General study findings and limits: TRBV5-6, TRBV5-1 and TRBV20-1 belonged to a set of a handful of TRBV segments that were more frequent in patients than controls.

cDNA libraries for TCR beta contained unique molecular identifiers. Each CDR3 protein gets one entry after TCRdb re-called the PCR reads with MiXCR. The sample lists fewer than 850,000 distinct CDR3 sequences, about half occurring once. Their antigens remain unidentified. The sequenced sample was blood. The receptors come from a girl aged 10-17 years with multiple sclerosis.

This chain's CDR3 is CASSLGGERIETQYF. In DNA, the CDR3 is TGTGCCAGCAGCTTAGGCGGAGAGAGGATAGAGACCCAGTACTTC. This chain links TRBV11-1 with TRBJ2-5; D is unresolved. The V end lost 1 base, the J end lost 4 bases, and 13 bases lay between the germline ends. Germline V gene data show CDR1 as SGHAT and CDR2 as FQDESV (reference sequence). This CDR3 has 15 amino acids.

On this clonotype: One junction end does not reproduce the germline sequence, and a read error may be involved. The V gene is TRBV7-2, the J gene TRBJ2-1; TRBD2 agrees at 7 bases. Looked up from germline, CDR1 is SGHTA and CDR2 is FQGNSA. This CDR3 has 14 amino acids. CDR3 sequence reads: CACSLGAGYNEQFF. CDR3 bases: TGTGCCTGCAGCTTAGGAGCGGGGTACAATGAGCAGTTCTTC.

The CDR3 loop reads CASSRGFAYEQYF. The CDR3 coding sequence is TGTGCCAGCAGCAGGGGCTTCGCCTACGAGCAGTACTTC. This sequence joins TRBV6-2 or TRBV6-3 and TRBJ2-7, with D possibly being TRBD1 (6 bases). CDR1 is MNHEY and CDR2 is SVGEGT in the germline V gene. The V gene lost 6 bases and the J gene lost 2 bases, with 11 bases spanning the gap. This CDR3 comprises 13 residues.

This clonotype has a handful of counts. The CDR3 DNA reads as TGTGCCAGCAGTTTAGCCCAAGGGACCGGGGAGCTGTTTTTT. This encodes CASSLAQGTGELFF. The genes are TRBV12-3 or TRBV12-4 and TRBJ2-2; no firm D call. V was cut by 0 bases and J by 5 bases, with 7 bases left in between. The CDR3 is 14 residues long.

The CDR3 region is CASSLLETYEQFF. For the CDR3, the DNA is TGTGCCAGCAGTTTATTGGAAACCTATGAGCAGTTCTTC. The chain carries TRBV12-3 or TRBV12-4 and TRBJ2-1; D unclear. The CDR3 loop spans 13 amino acids. The V and J ends lost 2 bases and 8 bases respectively, with 10 bases between them.

With regard to this clonotype: Compared with germline, one end of the junction differs, possibly owing to a read error. The rearrangement uses TRBV28 and TRBJ2-5, with TRBD1 matching over 9 bases. Germline values: CDR1 MDHEN, CDR2 SYDVKM. The CDR3 spans 16 residues. The CDR3 DNA reads as TGTGCTAGCAGTCCGCACACTGGACAGGGGCAAGAGACCCAGTACTTC. Translated, it gives CASSPHTGQGQETQYF.

The sample holds a few counts of this clonotype. This rearrangement joins TRBV20-1 to TRBJ2-5; 14 positions match TRBD2. With V trimmed by 6 bases and J by 7 bases, 10 bases remained unmatched. Germline V CDR1 and CDR2: DFQATT, SNEGSKA (reference sequence). The CDR3 extends over 15 amino acids. DNA for the CDR3: TGCAGTGCCGACCCGGGACTAGCGGGAGTGAGGACCCAGTACTTC. It yields the protein CSADPGLAGVRTQYF.

This clonotype turned up a few times. The chain carries TRBV13 and TRBJ2-4, with no clear D. Trimming cost V 0 bases and J 0 bases, with 6 bases left between them. CDR3 size: 15 residues. The V gene's germline CDR1 is PRHDT and CDR2 FYEKMQ (reference sequence). The CDR3 sequence is CASSLGLGAKNIQYF. CDR3 in DNA: TGTGCCAGCAGCTTAGGGTTGGGAGCCAAAAACATTCAGTACTTC. The whole variable domain, remainder taken from reference TRBV13 and TRBJ2-4, is AAGVIQSPRHLIKEKRETATLKCYPIPRHDTVYWYQQGPGQDPQFLISFYEKMQSDKGSIPDRFSAQQFSDYHSELNMSSLELGDSALYFCASSLGLGAKNIQYFGAGTRLSVL.

This chain links TRBV20-1 with TRBJ2-7; no clear D gene. Germline lookup yields CDR1 DFQATT and CDR2 SNEGSKA (reference sequence). V was trimmed by 2 bases and J by 2 bases, leaving 7 bases between them. The CDR3 runs 12 residues. Here the CDR3 DNA reads TGCAGTGCTAGAAGCGAAACCTACGAGCAGTACTTC. This codes for CSARSETYEQYF.

This clonotype was counted many times. This sequence joins TRBV20-1 and TRBJ2-7; possible D gene TRBD2, 6 bases. The V end was cut by 3 bases, the J end by 4 bases, with 10 bases between. Germline V gives CDR1 DFQATT, CDR2 SNEGSKA (reference sequence). The CDR3 totals 12 residues. CDR3 nucleotides: TGCAGTGCTAGGCGGGGACCTTACGAGCAGTACTTC. It translates to CSARRGPYEQYF.

The rearrangement links TRBV3-1 to TRBJ2-1; TRBD2 agrees at 10 bases. Germline V gives CDR1 LGHDT, CDR2 YNNKEL (reference sequence). With V trimmed by 0 bases and J by 5 bases, 10 bases remained unmatched. CDR3 length equals 18 residues. The CDR3 sequence is CASSQDRSSGRTDNEQFF. CDR3 DNA sequence: TGTGCCAGCAGCCAAGATCGGTCTAGCGGGAGAACTGACAATGAGCAGTTCTTC.

The rearrangement uses TRBV4-1 and TRBJ2-3; maybe TRBD1 (5 bases). CDR3 size: 18 residues. With 0 bases removed from V and 6 bases from J, the gap between germline ends came to 22 bases. Germline V gives CDR1 MGHRA, CDR2 YSYEKL. CDR3 in amino acids: CASSQEGVGSVIGDTQYF. Here the CDR3 DNA reads TGCGCCAGCAGCCAAGAAGGGGTCGGATCTGTCATCGGGGATACGCAGTATTTT.

This chain's CDR3 is CASSMWTAPFPEQYF. CDR3 bases: TGTGCCAGCAGCATGTGGACGGCGCCGTTTCCCGAGCAGTACTTC. This rearrangement joins TRBV7-9 to TRBJ2-7; D gene ambiguous. There are 15 residues in the CDR3. The germline V and J ends were trimmed by 5 bases and 6 bases, with 20 bases remaining between them. The germline gives CDR1 SEHNR, CDR2 FQNEAQ (reference sequence).

This chain joins TRBV28 and TRBJ1-5; the D is unclear. The ends were cut back, 4 bases at V and 6 bases at J, with 16 bases in the middle. Germline values: CDR1 MDHEN, CDR2 SYDVKM. This CDR3 spans 15 amino acids. CDR3 region: CASSYGIGPGQPQHF. The CDR3 nucleotides are TGTGCCAGCAGTTATGGTATAGGGCCTGGTCAGCCCCAGCATTTT.

There are a few counts of this clonotype. The chain employs TRBV6-1 and TRBJ2-1, with 10 bases aligning to TRBD2. This CDR3 has 16 amino acids. Germline lookup yields CDR1 MNHNS and CDR2 SASEGT. The V gene end was trimmed by 4 bases and the J gene end by 6 bases; junction bases not matched to a gene: 9. The chain's CDR3 is CASSGREREGTNEQFF. CDR3 nucleotide sequence: TGTGCCAGCAGTGGCAGGGAGCGGGAGGGGACCAATGAGCAGTTCTTC.

This clonotype was counted a few times. The gene calls are TRBV4-3 and TRBJ2-3, with TRBD2 matching 7 bases. This CDR3 is 15 amino acids long. V dropped 1 base and J dropped 4; count of bases not matched to a gene: 5. Per the germline V gene, CDR1 is LGHNA and CDR2 is YSLEER. CDR3 DNA: TGCGCCAGCAGCCAAGGCCGCCGGGGGGCAGATACGCAGTATTTT. Its protein is CASSQGRRGADTQYF.

In its sample, this clonotype was seen a few times. Sequence at one end of the junction differs from germline and may be a read error. The V gene is TRBV10-3, the J gene TRBJ2-3; no definite D call. CDR1 and CDR2 (germline): ENHRY, SYGVKD. This CDR3 has 15 amino acids. CDR3 nucleotides: TGTGCCATCAGTGGCCGGTCCCGAGAAGCAGATACGCAATATTTT. Residues: CAISGRSREADTQYF.

The chain carries TRBV11-3 and TRBJ1-1; D perhaps matches TRBD1 (5 bases). The CDR3 covers 14 residues. The V end lost 4 bases, the J end lost 6 bases, and 15 bases lay between the germline ends. The germline CDR1 and CDR2 sequences are SGHNT and YENEEA. CDR3 region: CASSSGPNTPEAFF. The CDR3 nucleotides read TGTGCCAGCAGCTCGGGACCGAATACTCCTGAAGCTTTCTTT.

This chain joins TRBV14 and TRBJ2-5; unclear D gene. Germline loops: CDR1 SGHDN, CDR2 FVKESK. There are 16 residues in the CDR3. The V gene lost 2 bases and the J gene lost 11 bases, with 24 bases spanning the gap. The CDR3 DNA is TGTGCCAGCAGCCAAACTATAGCCGCCACCTACAATGAGCAGTACTTC. It specifies CASSQTIAATYNEQYF.

V gene TRBV10-3 combines with J gene TRBJ1-1; TRBD1 matches at 7 bases. The V gene's germline CDR1 is ENHRY and CDR2 SYGVKD. V trimming: 7 bases; J trimming: 3 bases; junction bases outside the gene matches: 5. The length of the CDR3 is 13 residues. CDR3 nucleotides: TGTGCCATCAACCCAGGGGGATACACTGAAGCTTTCTTT. Translation gives CAINPGGYTEAFF.

The J gene is TRBJ2-3, the V gene TRBV7-2; a weak D match, TRBD1 (6 bases). The V and J ends lost 1 base and 4 bases respectively, with 15 bases between them. CDR1 and CDR2 (germline): SGHTA, FQGNSA. The CDR3 is made up of 16 amino acids. The CDR3 DNA reads TGTGCCAGCAGCTTAGACCCGGGACATGGGGCAGATACGCAGTATTTT. Translation gives CASSLDPGHGADTQYF.

This clonotype was seen a few times. The V and J genes are TRBV10-3 and TRBJ2-5; TRBD2 is a possible D gene (5 bases). The germline V and J ends were trimmed by 4 bases and 2 bases, with 8 bases remaining between them. Germline V gene lookup returns CDR1 ENHRY and CDR2 SYGVKD. The CDR3 sequence is 13 residues long. CDR3 in DNA: TGTGCCATCAGTGCCCGGGAACAAGAGACCCAGTACTTC. Protein product: CAISAREQETQYF.

The chain is built from TRBV12-5 and TRBJ1-5, with 8 bases lining up with TRBD1. This CDR3 has 18 residues. The J segment lost 0 bases and the V segment lost 3 bases, leaving 10 bases of the junction unmatched. The germline CDR1 and CDR2 sequences are LGHNT and FRNRAP. As DNA, the CDR3 is TGTGCTAGTGGTTTTACCGGGACAGGACGACTTAGCAATCAGCCCCAGCATTTT. This sequence encodes CASGFTGTGRLSNQPQHF.

The chain couples TRBV6-5 to TRBJ1-5; the D is unclear. The CDR3 is 15 amino acids. The V and J ends lost 0 bases and 0 bases respectively, with 6 bases between them. Germline V gene sequence: CDR1 MNHEY, CDR2 SVGAGI. The CDR3 nucleotides read TGTGCCAGCAGTTACTCGCAGTTTAGCAATCAGCCCCAGCATTTT. It is translated as CASSYSQFSNQPQHF.

This chain connects TRBV29-1 to TRBJ1-1, with 7 bases identical to TRBD1. Germline assignment: CDR1 SQVTM and CDR2 ANQGSEA. There are 14 residues in the CDR3. Unmatched junction bases numbered 5, after V lost 3 bases and J lost 1 base. The CDR3 bases are TGCAGCGTTGAGGTACAGGGGCAGAACACTGAAGCTTTCTTT. Its translation: CSVEVQGQNTEAFF.

The chain links TRBV10-3 to TRBJ2-7; no definite D call. V was cut by 0 bases and J by 6 bases, with 12 bases left in between. The CDR3 is 14 residues long. The germline V gene has CDR1 ENHRY and CDR2 SYGVKD. Here the CDR3 reads CAISESTSMGEQYF. The CDR3 DNA follows: TGTGCCATCAGTGAGTCCACTTCCATGGGCGAGCAGTACTTC.

J is TRBJ2-7 and V is TRBV10-3; 7 nucleotides match TRBD1. Germline values: CDR1 ENHRY, CDR2 SYGVKD. This CDR3 contains 15 residues. The ends lost 1 base at V and 0 bases at J; junction bases unmatched: 3. The CDR3 spells CAISEYGDSSYEQYF. CDR3 sequence (DNA): TGTGCCATCAGTGAGTATGGGGACAGCTCCTACGAGCAGTACTTC.